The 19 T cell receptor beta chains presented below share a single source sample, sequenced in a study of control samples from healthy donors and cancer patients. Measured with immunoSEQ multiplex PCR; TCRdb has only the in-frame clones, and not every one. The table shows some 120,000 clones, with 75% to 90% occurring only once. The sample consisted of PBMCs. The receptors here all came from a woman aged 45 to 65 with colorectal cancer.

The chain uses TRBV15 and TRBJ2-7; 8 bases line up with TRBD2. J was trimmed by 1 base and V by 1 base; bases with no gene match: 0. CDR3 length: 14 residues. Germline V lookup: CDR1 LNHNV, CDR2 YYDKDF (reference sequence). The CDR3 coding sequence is TGTGCCACCAGCAGAGGCGGGGGGTCCTACGAGCAGTACTTC. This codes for CATSRGGGSYEQYF.

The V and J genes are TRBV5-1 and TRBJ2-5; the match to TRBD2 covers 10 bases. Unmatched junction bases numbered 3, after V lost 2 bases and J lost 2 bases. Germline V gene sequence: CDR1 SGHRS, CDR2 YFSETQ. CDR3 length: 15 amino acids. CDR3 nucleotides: TGCGCCAGCAGCTTACTAGCGGGGATGCAAGAGACCCAGTACTTC. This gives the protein CASSLLAGMQETQYF.

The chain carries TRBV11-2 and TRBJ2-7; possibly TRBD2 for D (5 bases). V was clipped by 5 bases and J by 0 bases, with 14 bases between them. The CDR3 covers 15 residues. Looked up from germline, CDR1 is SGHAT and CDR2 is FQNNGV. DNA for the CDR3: TGTGCCAGCAGCCCTAATCCGGGGAGCTCCTACGAGCAGTACTTC. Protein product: CASSPNPGSSYEQYF.

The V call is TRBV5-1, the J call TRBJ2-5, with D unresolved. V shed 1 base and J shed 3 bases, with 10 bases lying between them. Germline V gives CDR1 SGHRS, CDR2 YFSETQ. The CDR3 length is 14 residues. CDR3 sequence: CASSLLAAEETQYF. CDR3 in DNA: TGCGCCAGCAGCTTGTTGGCAGCCGAAGAGACCCAGTACTTC.

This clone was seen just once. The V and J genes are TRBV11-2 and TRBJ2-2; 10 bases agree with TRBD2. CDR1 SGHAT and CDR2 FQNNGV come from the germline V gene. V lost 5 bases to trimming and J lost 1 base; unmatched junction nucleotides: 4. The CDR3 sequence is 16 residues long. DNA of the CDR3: TGTGCCAGCAGCCCCCGGACTAGCGGGAACACCGGGGAGCTGTTTTTT. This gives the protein CASSPRTSGNTGELFF.

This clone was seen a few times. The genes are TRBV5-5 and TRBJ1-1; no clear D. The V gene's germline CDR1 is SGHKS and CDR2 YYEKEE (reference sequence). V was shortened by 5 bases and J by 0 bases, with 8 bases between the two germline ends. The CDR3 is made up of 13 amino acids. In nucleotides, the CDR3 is TGTGCCAGCAGGAGCCAGATGAACACTGAAGCTTTCTTT. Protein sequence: CASRSQMNTEAFF.

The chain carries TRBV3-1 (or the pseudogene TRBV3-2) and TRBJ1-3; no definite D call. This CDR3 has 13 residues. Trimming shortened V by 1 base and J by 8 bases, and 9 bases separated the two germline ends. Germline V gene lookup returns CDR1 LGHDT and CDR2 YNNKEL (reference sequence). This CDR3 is CASSQARVDTIYF. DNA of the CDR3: TGTGCCAGCAGCCAAGCAAGGGTGGACACCATATATTTT.

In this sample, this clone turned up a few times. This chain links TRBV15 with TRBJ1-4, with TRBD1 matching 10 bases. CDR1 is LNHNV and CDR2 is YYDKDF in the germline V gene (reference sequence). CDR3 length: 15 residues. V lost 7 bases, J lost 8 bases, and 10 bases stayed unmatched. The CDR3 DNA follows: TGTGCCACCAAAACGACGGGACAGGGGTACGAAAAACTGTTTTTT. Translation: CATKTTGQGYEKLFF.

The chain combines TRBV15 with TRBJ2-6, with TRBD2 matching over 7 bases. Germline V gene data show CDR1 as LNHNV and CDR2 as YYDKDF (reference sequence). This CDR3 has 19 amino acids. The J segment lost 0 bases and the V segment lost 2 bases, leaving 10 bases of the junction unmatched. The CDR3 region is CATSRSRLTGGSGANVLTF. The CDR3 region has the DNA TGTGCCACCAGCAGATCCAGACTTACGGGGGGCTCTGGGGCCAACGTCCTGACTTTC.

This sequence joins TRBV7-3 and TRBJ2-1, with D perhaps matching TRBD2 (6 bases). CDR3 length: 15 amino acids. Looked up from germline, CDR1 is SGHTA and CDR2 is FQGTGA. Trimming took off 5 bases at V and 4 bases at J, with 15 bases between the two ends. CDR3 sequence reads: CASSQKGGSYNEQFF. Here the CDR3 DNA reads TGTGCCAGCAGCCAAAAGGGAGGTAGTTACAATGAGCAGTTCTTC.

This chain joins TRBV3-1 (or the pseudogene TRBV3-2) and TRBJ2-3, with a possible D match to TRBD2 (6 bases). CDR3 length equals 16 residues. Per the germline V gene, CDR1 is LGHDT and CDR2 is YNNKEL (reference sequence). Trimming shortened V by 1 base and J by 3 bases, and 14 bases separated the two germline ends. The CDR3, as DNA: TGTGCCAGCAGCCAAGTAGAAGGACGGGAGACAGATACGCAGTATTTT. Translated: CASSQVEGRETDTQYF.

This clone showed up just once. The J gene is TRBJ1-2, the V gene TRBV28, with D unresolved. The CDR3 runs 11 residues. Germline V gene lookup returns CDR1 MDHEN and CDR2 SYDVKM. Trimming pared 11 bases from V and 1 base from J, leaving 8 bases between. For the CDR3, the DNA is TGTGCCTGCTTTCGTAACTATGGCTACACCTTC. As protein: CACFRNYGYTF.

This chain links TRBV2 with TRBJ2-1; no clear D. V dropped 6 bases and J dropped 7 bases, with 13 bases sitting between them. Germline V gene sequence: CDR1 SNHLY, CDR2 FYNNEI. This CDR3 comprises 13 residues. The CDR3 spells CASRLSNRNEQFF. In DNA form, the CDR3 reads TGTGCCAGCAGGCTGTCAAACCGAAATGAGCAGTTCTTC.

This CDR3 is CASSVADRGPTSTNEKLFF. In DNA form, the CDR3 reads TGTGCCAGCAGCGTCGCCGACAGGGGGCCTACGTCCACTAATGAAAAACTGTTTTTT. This sequence joins TRBV7-8 and TRBJ1-4; 10 bases align to TRBD1. CDR1 and CDR2 (germline): SGHVS, FQNEAQ. The junction had 14 bases not matched to a gene; V was cut back by 5 bases and J by 2 bases. The CDR3 has 19 residues.

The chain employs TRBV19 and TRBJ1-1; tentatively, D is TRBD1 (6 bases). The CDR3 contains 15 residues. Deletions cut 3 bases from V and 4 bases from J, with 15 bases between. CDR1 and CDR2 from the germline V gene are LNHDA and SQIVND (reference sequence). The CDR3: CASSMGRRGSTEAFF. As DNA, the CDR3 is TGTGCCAGTAGTATGGGTAGGAGGGGGAGCACTGAAGCTTTCTTT.

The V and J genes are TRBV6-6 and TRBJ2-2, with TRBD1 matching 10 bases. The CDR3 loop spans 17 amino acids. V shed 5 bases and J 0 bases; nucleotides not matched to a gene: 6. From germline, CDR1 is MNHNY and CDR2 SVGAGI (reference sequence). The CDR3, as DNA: TGTGCCAGCAGTCCGGACAGGGGGGACGCGAACACCGGGGAGCTGTTTTTT. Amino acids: CASSPDRGDANTGELFF.

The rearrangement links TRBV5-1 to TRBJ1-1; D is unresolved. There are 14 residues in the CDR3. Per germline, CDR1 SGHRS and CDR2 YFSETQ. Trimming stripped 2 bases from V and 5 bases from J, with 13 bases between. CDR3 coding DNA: TGCGCCAGCAGCTTCGCAGCCGTTAGGACTGAAGCTTTCTTT. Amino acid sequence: CASSFAAVRTEAFF.

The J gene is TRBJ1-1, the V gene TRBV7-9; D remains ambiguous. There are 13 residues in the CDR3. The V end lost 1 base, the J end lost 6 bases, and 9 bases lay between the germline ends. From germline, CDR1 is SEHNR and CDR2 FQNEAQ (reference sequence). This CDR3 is CASSLVIYPEAFF. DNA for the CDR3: TGTGCCAGCAGCTTAGTGATTTATCCTGAAGCTTTCTTT.

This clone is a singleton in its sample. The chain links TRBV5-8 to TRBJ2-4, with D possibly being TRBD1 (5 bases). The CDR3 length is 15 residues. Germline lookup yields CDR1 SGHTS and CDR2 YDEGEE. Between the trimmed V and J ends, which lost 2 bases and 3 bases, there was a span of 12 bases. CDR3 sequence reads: CASSFAREFKNIQYF. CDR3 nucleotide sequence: TGTGCCAGCAGCTTTGCCAGGGAATTCAAAAACATTCAGTACTTC.